One and the same sample provided the 20 T cell receptor beta chains below, sequenced in a study of T cells after yellow fever vaccination. TCRdb re-analysed the 5' RACE reads in MiXCR, keeping a single row per CDR3 protein. Here the sample spans approximately 120,000 distinct CDR3 sequences, roughly 6.7% being singletons. This specimen was CD4+ T cells sorted from PBMCs, taken 9 to 10 days after the first yellow fever vaccination. All receptors derive from a man between 18 and 29 years old who received the YFV17D yellow fever vaccine.

The V gene is TRBV10-3, the J gene TRBJ2-7, with 8 bases matching TRBD1. V was pared by 1 base and J by 6 bases, with 5 bases of the junction left unmatched. The CDR3 is 14 amino acids. Germline V gene data show CDR1 as ENHRY and CDR2 as SYGVKD. The DNA of the CDR3 is TGTGCCATCAGTGAGTTAGGACAGGGCTCCGAGCAGTACGTC. Translation gives CAISELGQGSEQYV.

In its sample, this clonotype was seen many times. This chain joins TRBV5-1 and TRBJ2-3; D is unclear. CDR3 length: 14 amino acids. Looked up from germline, CDR1 is SGHRS and CDR2 is YFSETQ. Trimming removed 0 bases at V and 6 bases at J, with 11 bases between. This chain's CDR3 is CASSLDVQTDTQYF. The CDR3, as DNA: TGCGCCAGCAGCTTGGATGTGCAGACCGATACGCAGTATTTT.

As regards this clonotype: A single base separates this from a much larger clone, so it may be a read error. This sequence joins TRBV30 and TRBJ2-1; D possibly corresponds to TRBD2 (6 bases). The CDR3 consists of 11 residues. Germline CDR1 is GTSNPN and CDR2 is SVGIG (reference sequence). As DNA, the CDR3 is TGTGCCGGCGGGATCTACAGTGAGCAGTTCTTC. Protein sequence: CAGGIYSEQFF.

This clonotype has ten or more counts. The chain has TRBV7-2 and TRBJ2-3, with 10 nucleotides matching TRBD1. This CDR3 has 14 residues. Per germline, CDR1 SGHTA and CDR2 FQGNSA. Unmatched junction bases numbered 2, after V lost 5 bases and J lost 3 bases. The CDR3 region has the DNA TGTGCCAGCAGCCGGGACAGGGGAACAGATACGCAGTATTTT. This sequence encodes CASSRDRGTDTQYF.

This clonotype was detected a few times. This chain links TRBV7-2 with TRBJ2-1; D possibly corresponds to TRBD2 (5 bases). Looked up from germline, CDR1 is SGHTA and CDR2 is FQGNSA. Trimming cost V 1 base and J 5 bases, with 12 bases left between them. CDR3 size: 15 residues. The CDR3 reads CASSLDPSPHNEQFF. The CDR3, as DNA: TGTGCCAGCAGCTTAGATCCTAGCCCCCACAATGAGCAGTTCTTC. Looking up the rest from reference TRBV7-2 and TRBJ2-1 gives the full variable domain: GAGVSQSPSNKVTEKGKDVELRCDPISGHTALYWYRQSLGQGLEFLIYFQGNSAPDKSGLPSDRFSAERTGGSVSTLTIQRTQQEDSAVYLCASSLDPSPHNEQFFGPGTRLTVL.

In this sample, this clonotype turned up many times. V and J are TRBV7-2 and TRBJ1-1; tentatively, D is TRBD1 (6 bases). Germline CDR1 is SGHTA and CDR2 is FQGNSA. The CDR3 totals 15 residues. Trimming stripped 5 bases from V and 5 bases from J, with 18 bases between. Here the CDR3 DNA reads TGTGCCAGCAGCCCAGGGGCGCTTACGGGAACTGAAGCTTTCTTT. It yields the protein CASSPGALTGTEAFF.

This clonotype was counted at least ten times. The chain links TRBV6-7 to TRBJ2-7; possible D gene TRBD1, 5 bases. TRBV6-7 is identified as an open reading frame with a role that is uncertain. V shed 5 bases and J shed 1 base, with 15 bases lying between them. The CDR3 sequence is 15 residues long. The CDR3 is CASSTDRRNSYEQYF. The DNA of the CDR3 is TGTGCCAGCAGTACCGACAGACGCAATTCCTACGAGCAGTACTTC.

The chain links TRBV7-2 to TRBJ1-6, with TRBD1 matching 7 bases. CDR3 length: 14 amino acids. Unmatched junction bases numbered 5, after V lost 4 bases and J lost 8 bases. Germline V gives CDR1 SGHTA, CDR2 FQGNSA. In DNA form, the CDR3 reads TGTGCCAGCAGCTGGCGGGACAGTTATTCACCCCTCCACTTT. It specifies CASSWRDSYSPLHF.

V usage is TRBV7-7 and J usage is TRBJ1-2; D not resolved. The CDR3 runs 17 residues. The V gene lost 2 bases and the J gene lost 1 base, with 17 bases spanning the gap. The V gene's germline CDR1 is SSHAT and CDR2 FNYEAQ (reference sequence). CDR3 sequence (DNA): TGTGCCAGCAGCTTAAGGTCCCAACAGATAATTAACTATGGCTACACCTTC. Protein: CASSLRSQQIINYGYTF.

This clonotype was seen many times. The chain couples TRBV20-1 to TRBJ2-4; D not certain. The CDR3 length is 16 residues. The germline gives CDR1 DFQATT, CDR2 SNEGSKA (reference sequence). The V end lost 0 bases, the J end lost 0 bases, and 12 bases lay between the germline ends. CDR3 nucleotide sequence: TGCAGTGCTAGAGATCCCATGTCGCTAGCCAAAAACATTCAGTACTTC. Amino acids: CSARDPMSLAKNIQYF.

This clonotype has a count of ten or more. The CDR3 region is CASSILKGAGVAYEQYF. The CDR3 bases are TGTGCCAGTAGTATTCTTAAGGGAGCGGGGGTCGCCTACGAGCAGTACTTC. The chain uses TRBV19 and TRBJ2-7; 8 bases line up with TRBD2. The length of the CDR3 is 17 residues. Losses at the gene ends were 3 bases for V and 2 bases for J; bases not matched to a gene: 12. Germline V gene lookup returns CDR1 LNHDA and CDR2 SQIVND (reference sequence).

The genes are TRBV4-1 and TRBJ1-2, with a tentative D call TRBD1 (6 bases). The V end lost 0 bases, the J end lost 7 bases, and 9 bases lay between the germline ends. The CDR3 loop spans 13 amino acids. The V gene's germline CDR1 is MGHRA and CDR2 YSYEKL. The CDR3 DNA is TGCGCCAGCAGCCAAGACGGGGGGCTTGGCTACACCTTC. Translation gives CASSQDGGLGYTF.

As regards this clonotype: A much larger clone lies a single base off, so this may be a read error. This chain connects TRBV20-1 to TRBJ2-5; TRBD1 is a possible D gene (5 bases). V lost 0 bases, J lost 5 bases, and 13 bases lay in between. Germline CDR1 and CDR2: DFQATT and SNEGSKA (reference sequence). The CDR3 runs to 14 residues. CDR3 sequence (DNA): TGCAGTGCTAGAGATGGTAAAGGGGATGAGACCCAGTACTTC. The encoded protein is CSARDGKGDETQYF.

The table lists this clonotype with many counts. The chain couples TRBV27 to TRBJ2-3; D uncertain. Germline-derived CDR1 and CDR2 are MNHEY and SMNVEV (reference sequence). CDR3 length: 13 amino acids. Trimming removed 6 bases at V and 0 bases at J, with 7 bases between. The CDR3 DNA reads as TGTGCCAGCAGCCCCCAGAGCACAGATACGCAGTATTTT. It translates to CASSPQSTDTQYF.

As for this clonotype: The junction does not match germline at one end; this may be a read error. CDR3 residues: CASSSGTGWGDTHYF. As DNA, the CDR3 is TGTGCCAGCAGTTCCGGGACAGGGTGGGGTGATACGCACTATTTT. The chain has TRBV12-3 or TRBV12-4 and TRBJ2-3, with 9 bases lining up with TRBD1. CDR3 length: 15 amino acids.

This clonotype was seen a few times. The V gene is TRBV5-1, the J gene TRBJ2-3, with TRBD1 as a possible D gene (5 bases). Germline CDR1 and CDR2: SGHRS and YFSETQ. V lost 0 bases to trimming and J lost 3 bases, with 11 bases between them. There are 15 residues in the CDR3. Written as DNA, the CDR3 is TGCGCCAGCAGCTTGGGTCAGGGTAGGACAGATACGCAGTATTTT. Translation gives CASSLGQGRTDTQYF.

This clonotype was seen repeatedly, ten times or more. V is TRBV28 and J is TRBJ1-5; D might be TRBD1 (6 bases). The CDR3 spans 14 residues. V dropped 5 bases and J dropped 5 bases, with 13 bases sitting between them. CDR1 is MDHEN and CDR2 is SYDVKM in the germline V gene. CDR3 in DNA: TGTGCCAGCAGTACGCACAGGGACTATCAGCCCCAGCATTTT. This encodes CASSTHRDYQPQHF.

This clonotype has ten or more counts. The V call is TRBV18, the J call TRBJ2-1, with 9 bases fitting TRBD2. Unmatched junction bases numbered 2, after V lost 3 bases and J lost 2 bases. CDR1 is KGHSH and CDR2 is LQKENI in the germline V gene. The CDR3 covers 15 residues. The CDR3 sequence: CASSPGGGAYNEQFF. As DNA, the CDR3 is TGTGCCAGCTCACCGGGCGGGGGGGCCTACAATGAGCAGTTCTTC.

The sample holds many counts of this clonotype. The chain employs TRBV5-4 and TRBJ2-6; D gene ambiguous. CDR1 and CDR2 (germline): SGHNT, YYREEE (reference sequence). V dropped 1 base and J dropped 0 bases, with 5 bases sitting between them. CDR3 length: 15 residues. Here the CDR3 DNA reads TGTGCCAGCAGCTTGTATGACTCTGGGGCCAACGTCCTGACTTTC. Its protein product is CASSLYDSGANVLTF. The complete variable domain, with remaining parts taken from reference TRBV5-4 and TRBJ2-6, reads ETGVTQSPTHLIKTRGQQVTLRCSSQSGHNTVSWYQQALGQGPQFIFQYYREEENGRGNFPPRFSGLQFPNYSSELNVNALELDDSALYLCASSLYDSGANVLTFGAGSRLTVL.

This clonotype showed up many times. The V call is TRBV27, the J call TRBJ2-2, with a weak D call TRBD1 (5 bases). The CDR3 totals 14 residues. CDR1 MNHEY and CDR2 SMNVEV come from the germline V gene (reference sequence). The V end was cut by 3 bases, the J end by 2 bases, with 7 bases between. The CDR3 nucleotides are TGTGCCAGCAGTTTCAGGACAAACACCGGGGAGCTGTTTTTT. Encoded protein: CASSFRTNTGELFF.